These 22 T cell receptor beta chains came from one sample sequenced in a study of radiation and T cells in renal cell carcinoma. The table came from immunoSEQ multiplex PCR; TCRdb's copy has only in-frame clones and leaves some out. The sample holds 150,000 to 200,000 clones, about 88% seen once. Time point described: blood 4 weeks post-SBRT, at nephrectomy. The treatment was: 15 Gy SBRT to primary tumor, nephrectomy 4 weeks later. This material consisted of blood, taken from a patient whose treatment included radiotherapy and nephrectomy. The source of these receptors is a woman aged 50 to 65 with renal cell carcinoma.

The genes are TRBV7-9 and TRBJ1-3; 8 bases line up with TRBD1. Unmatched junction bases numbered 10, after V lost 5 bases and J lost 4 bases. The germline V gene has CDR1 SEHNR and CDR2 FQNEAQ (reference sequence). The CDR3 runs 16 residues. The CDR3 reads CASSLDRGPMGNTIYF. The CDR3 DNA reads as TGTGCCAGCAGCCTAGACAGGGGACCGATGGGAAACACCATATATTTT.

The gene calls are TRBV18 and TRBJ1-1; 12 bases fit TRBD1. Losses at the gene ends were 3 bases for V and 4 bases for J; bases not matched to a gene: 3. This CDR3 comprises 15 residues. Germline lookup yields CDR1 KGHSH and CDR2 LQKENI. CDR3 amino acids: CASSPGGQGATEAFF. CDR3 DNA: TGTGCCAGCTCACCGGGGGGACAGGGGGCCACTGAAGCTTTCTTT.

The chain recombines TRBV7-2 with TRBJ1-5; a possible D gene is TRBD1 (6 bases). The CDR3 totals 15 residues. Trimming cost V 1 base and J 4 bases, with 11 bases left between them. CDR1 and CDR2 (germline): SGHTA, FQGNSA. CDR3 sequence reads: CASSLDGGRNQPQHF. As DNA, the CDR3 is TGTGCCAGCAGCTTAGACGGGGGCCGAAATCAGCCCCAGCATTTT.

The CDR3 protein is CASSPSGGRTEAFF. The DNA for the CDR3 is TGTGCCAGCTCACCATCCGGGGGAAGGACTGAAGCTTTCTTT. V and J are TRBV18 and TRBJ1-1, with D tentatively TRBD1 (5 bases). In germline, CDR1 is KGHSH, CDR2 LQKENI. V lost 2 bases and J 5 bases, leaving 12 bases between the germline ends. The CDR3 is made up of 14 amino acids.

This clone showed up just a few times. This rearrangement joins TRBV11-2 to TRBJ1-6, with D possibly TRBD1 on 5 matching bases. CDR3 length: 13 residues. V lost 5 bases, J lost 11 bases, and 13 bases lay in between. The germline V gene has CDR1 SGHAT and CDR2 FQNNGV. The CDR3 nucleotides read TGTGCCAGCAGCCTAGGGGTCACGGCACCCCTCCACTTT. Encoded protein: CASSLGVTAPLHF.

The chain has TRBV9 and TRBJ1-4, with D perhaps TRBD1 (5 bases). The germline V gene encodes CDR1 SGDLS and CDR2 YYNGEE. The V gene lost 3 bases and the J gene lost 4 bases, with 10 bases spanning the gap. The length of the CDR3 is 14 residues. The CDR3 region is CASSATVSNEKLFF. CDR3 nucleotide sequence: TGTGCCAGCAGCGCGACAGTTAGTAATGAAAAACTGTTTTTT.

The CDR3 sequence: CASSYGGGAKNIQYF. The CDR3 DNA sequence: TGTGCCAGCAGTTACGGGGGTGGGGCCAAAAACATTCAGTACTTC. The chain carries TRBV6-6 and TRBJ2-4; D possibly matches TRBD1 or TRBD2 (5 bases each). CDR3 length equals 15 residues. CDR1 is MNHNY, CDR2 SVGAGI, per germline (reference sequence). V gave up 2 bases and J gave up 1 base, with 9 bases separating them.

The J gene is TRBJ1-1, the V gene TRBV11-1; D is perhaps TRBD1 (5 bases). V was shortened by 5 bases and J by 1 base, with 8 bases between the two germline ends. CDR1 SGHAT and CDR2 FQDESV come from the germline V gene (reference sequence). The CDR3 is 13 amino acids. CDR3 sequence: CASSLGGNTEAFF. The CDR3 coding sequence is TGTGCCAGCAGCCTGGGGGGGAACACTGAAGCTTTCTTT.

The rearrangement uses TRBV11-2 and TRBJ1-2; no definite D call. Germline lookup yields CDR1 SGHAT and CDR2 FQNNGV. Trimming cost V 10 bases and J 7 bases, with 19 bases left between them. CDR3 size: 13 residues. CDR3 region: CATSTQVNTGYTF. The CDR3 DNA sequence: TGTGCCACTTCGACTCAAGTTAATACTGGCTACACCTTC.

The V gene is TRBV12-5, the J gene TRBJ1-1; D unclear. The CDR3 sequence is 13 residues long. CDR1 is LGHNT and CDR2 is FRNRAP in the germline V gene. The germline V and J ends were trimmed by 5 bases and 2 bases, with 9 bases remaining between them. The CDR3, as DNA: TGTGCTAGTGGTGGGGTGGCTAACACTGAAGCTTTCTTT. Translating it yields CASGGVANTEAFF.

The chain carries TRBV6-1 and TRBJ2-3; 13 bases line up with TRBD2. The ends lost 3 bases at V and 6 bases at J; junction bases unmatched: 6. The V gene's germline CDR1 is MNHNS and CDR2 SASEGT. This CDR3 has 16 amino acids. The CDR3 coding sequence is TGTGCCAGCAGTGACCGACTAGCGGGGGGCCAGGATACGCAGTATTTT. Translated: CASSDRLAGGQDTQYF.

This sequence joins TRBV18 and TRBJ1-2; unclear D gene. V lost 1 base and J 8 bases, leaving 11 bases between the germline ends. The CDR3 is 13 residues long. CDR1 and CDR2 (germline): KGHSH, LQKENI. In DNA, the CDR3 is TGTGCCAGCTCACCACGGGAAGGGTTGGGCTACACCTTC. Its protein product is CASSPREGLGYTF.

The chain combines TRBV13 with TRBJ1-4; 9 bases are a match to TRBD1. V gave up 3 bases and J gave up 14 bases; unmatched junction bases: 1. Germline V CDR1 and CDR2: PRHDT, FYEKMQ (reference sequence). The CDR3 extends over 11 amino acids. The CDR3: CASSLGQGLFF. The CDR3 DNA reads as TGTGCCAGCAGCTTGGGACAGGGTCTGTTTTTT.

The rearrangement joins TRBV2 to TRBJ1-3, with D uncertain. The CDR3 totals 14 residues. Germline V CDR1 and CDR2: SNHLY, FYNNEI. With 5 bases removed from V and 5 bases from J, the gap between germline ends came to 13 bases. The DNA for the CDR3 is TGTGCCAGCAGTAGGAACAACTTAAGAAACACCATATATTTT. Protein: CASSRNNLRNTIYF.

The chain uses TRBV9 and TRBJ2-2; D unresolved. The CDR3 extends over 17 amino acids. In germline, CDR1 is SGDLS, CDR2 YYNGEE. V was cut by 2 bases and J by 2 bases, with 16 bases left in between. CDR3 coding DNA: TGTGCCAGCAGCGTTGGGCCTTCCCCCTTAAACACCGGGGAGCTGTTTTTT. This sequence encodes CASSVGPSPLNTGELFF.

The chain has TRBV7-2 and TRBJ1-2; D is undetermined. CDR1 SGHTA and CDR2 FQGNSA come from the germline V gene. The CDR3 runs to 14 residues. The V end lost 0 bases, the J end lost 8 bases, and 13 bases lay between the germline ends. The CDR3 region has the DNA TGTGCCAGCAGCTTAGCAGGAATGGGCAAAGGCTACACCTTC. Translated, it gives CASSLAGMGKGYTF.

This chain uses TRBV7-6 with TRBJ2-7; 7 bases fit TRBD1. This CDR3 region has 15 residues. Germline values: CDR1 SGHVS, CDR2 FNYEAQ. V was clipped by 2 bases and J by 4 bases; unmatched bases: 8. CDR3 in amino acids: CASSLSPDRAYEQYF. As DNA, the CDR3 is TGTGCCAGCAGCTTATCCCCAGACAGGGCTTACGAGCAGTACTTC. Using reference TRBV7-6 and TRBJ2-7 for the parts outside the CDR3, the full variable domain is GAGVSQSPRYKVTKRGQDVALRCDPISGHVSLYWYRQALGQGPEFLTYFNYEAQQDKSGLPNDRFSAERPEGSISTLTIQRTEQRDSAMYRCASSLSPDRAYEQYFGPGTRLTVT.

The V and J genes are TRBV11-3 and TRBJ2-2; a weak D match, TRBD1 (6 bases). Germline V CDR1 and CDR2: SGHNT, YENEEA. The germline V and J ends were trimmed by 1 base and 5 bases, with 11 bases remaining between them. The CDR3 consists of 15 residues. The CDR3 sequence: CASSLGRGETGELFF. The CDR3 nucleotides are TGTGCCAGCAGCTTAGGCAGGGGAGAGACCGGGGAGCTGTTTTTT.

The chain carries TRBV5-4 and TRBJ2-3, with 11 bases identical to TRBD2. The CDR3 loop spans 16 amino acids. Trimming removed 4 bases from V and 6 bases from J; junction bases left unmatched: 10. Germline CDR1 reads SGHNT; CDR2 reads YYREEE (reference sequence). CDR3 loop: CASSPKVSGGADTQYF. DNA for the CDR3: TGTGCCAGCAGCCCCAAGGTTAGCGGGGGGGCGGATACGCAGTATTTT.

The gene calls are TRBV7-2 and TRBJ2-1; a weak D match, TRBD2 (7 bases). Trimming took 5 bases from V and 7 from J, leaving 18 bases between them. Per the germline V gene, CDR1 is SGHTA and CDR2 is FQGNSA. The CDR3 covers 15 residues. CDR3 residues: CASSSYGGGLNEQFF. DNA for the CDR3: TGTGCCAGCAGCAGTTACGGCGGGGGCCTGAATGAGCAGTTCTTC. The variable domain in full, completed from reference TRBV7-2 and TRBJ2-1, reads GAGVSQSPSNKVTEKGKDVELRCDPISGHTALYWYRQSLGQGLEFLIYFQGNSAPDKSGLPSDRFSAERTGGSVSTLTIQRTQQEDSAVYLCASSSYGGGLNEQFFGPGTRLTVL.

The rearrangement joins TRBV27 to TRBJ1-1; tentative D call: TRBD1 (5 bases). V was trimmed by 5 bases and J by 11 bases, leaving 21 bases between them. This CDR3 has 14 residues. Germline lookup yields CDR1 MNHEY and CDR2 SMNVEV (reference sequence). This CDR3 reads CASSRLAGMISAFF. The CDR3 DNA sequence: TGTGCCAGCAGTCGCCTGGCAGGGATGATTTCGGCTTTCTTT.

V and J are TRBV5-1 and TRBJ2-2; TRBD1 matches at 10 bases. Germline V gene lookup returns CDR1 SGHRS and CDR2 YFSETQ. V lost 0 bases, J lost 3 bases, and 2 bases stayed unmatched. The CDR3 extends over 16 amino acids. The CDR3 coding sequence is TGCGCCAGCAGCTTGGATGGGACAGGGGACACCGGGGAGCTGTTTTTT. Translation gives CASSLDGTGDTGELFF.